Reported below is one TCR beta chain. Its antigen remains unknown. The researchers isolated CD4+ and CD8+ T cells from PBMCs by sorting. cDNA serving as the sequencing template came from extracted, reverse transcribed RNA. Sequencing was performed with immunoSEQ multiplex PCR; in TCRdb, only in-frame clones are kept and a portion is missing. The repertoire holds 150,000 to 200,000 clones, with approximately 56% as singletons. The data were obtained in a study of CD8+ T cells in alopecia areata. Study-wide context: Patients received oral tofacitinib, 5 to 10 mg twice daily, for moderate-to-severe alopecia areata. Findings and caveats of the study: Normal skin contains resident alphabeta T cells, and these are also sequenced in scalp samples. Lesional scalp, especially alopecia totalis/universalis, showed higher clonality than normal scalp.

Sequenced here: CD4+ T cells sorted from blood, sampled at week 0. The clonotype comes from a human donor with alopecia areata.

DNA for the CDR3: TGCGCCAGCAGCCAAGAGACCAGCCTTACCGGGGAGCTGTTTTTT. Encoded protein: CASSQETSLTGELFF. This chain uses TRBV4-1 with TRBJ2-2; D is ambiguous. The CDR3 totals 15 residues. The V and J ends lost 0 bases and 5 bases respectively, with 10 bases between them. The germline V gene has CDR1 MGHRA and CDR2 YSYEKL.